The rows below give T cell receptor beta chains drawn from one sample of a study of identical twins. TCRdb used MiXCR to reprocess the 5' RACE reads, holding one entry per CDR3 protein. The sample holds 210,000 or so distinct CDR3 sequences, roughly 15% seen once. These sequences were also reported in another study, on T cells expressing NK-cell markers.

The sample taken for sequencing was CD8+ T cells sorted from blood. The source of these receptors is a woman younger than 35 in good health. Each CDR3 is given with its conserved first and last residue. Clone size appears in some rows only: once, few, many, or a class for an expanded clone.

cdr3_aa | v_call | clone_size | j_call
CASSRTGRASYNEQFF | TRBV4-3 | - | TRBJ2-1
CSVTGLGISTDTQYF | TRBV29-1 | few | TRBJ2-3
CASSLGGGLVHEQYF | TRBV12-3/TRBV12-4 | - | TRBJ2-7
CASSPKQGSVNSPLHF | TRBV4-1 | - | TRBJ1-6
CASSQDRALATGTYEQYF | TRBV4-3 | many | TRBJ2-7
CASSEGGGAVFNEQFF | TRBV10-2 | - | TRBJ2-1
CASSFGGGEQFF | TRBV28 | - | TRBJ2-1
CATCPRKGRSPRNEQFF | TRBV3-1 | - | TRBJ2-1
CASSPPGRVQAGELFF | TRBV9 | - | TRBJ2-2
CSAEEAGGSYEQYF | TRBV20-1 | - | TRBJ2-7
CASSRPGTTNNEQFF | TRBV7-9 | - | TRBJ2-1
CASSFIIYTPAKNIQYF | TRBV12-3/TRBV12-4 | few | TRBJ2-4
CSARVTGELFF | TRBV29-1 | many | TRBJ2-2
CASSFDRGPSYEQYF | TRBV6-5 | - | TRBJ2-7
CASSFTIPGLAENKWGNEQFF | TRBV7-6 | few | TRBJ2-1
CASTDSAPGNIQYF | TRBV12-3/TRBV12-4 | - | TRBJ2-4
CASSLKVEDTQYF | TRBV7-6 | few | TRBJ2-3
CASSAAGGRETQYF | TRBV9 | - | TRBJ2-5
CASSQPYSGYTF | TRBV6-5 | few | TRBJ1-2
CASSLSAGEQFF | TRBV27 | - | TRBJ2-1